This TCR beta chain is drawn from a study of T cell responses to AZD1222 COVID-19 vaccine. Trimming shortened V by 6 bases and J by 1 base, and 12 bases separated the two germline ends. Per the germline V gene, CDR1 is MNHEY and CDR2 is SMNVEV (reference sequence). CDR3 size: 15 residues. As regards this clone: Antigen specificity is unknown.

Second-dose schedules of about 4 or about 12 weeks were combined. Data came from immunoSEQ multiplex PCR; TCRdb stores just in-frame clones and leaves some out. The sample lists some 86,000 clones, around nine tenths occurring once. Study-wide results and caveats: Repertoires were obtained solely post-peak T cell response.

This TCR came from an adult who received the AZD1222 COVID-19 vaccine. The chain employs TRBV27 and TRBJ2-2; weak D call: TRBD2 (5 bases). The sample in question was peripheral blood, obtained 28 days after the second AZD1222 dose. CDR3 sequence (DNA): TGTGCCAGCAGCCCAGTGAGCGGGAACACCGGGGAGCTGTTTTTT. Amino acid sequence: CASSPVSGNTGELFF.